This T cell receptor (beta chain) was captured by sequencing in a study of identical twins (TCRdb year 2016). As for the study more broadly: TCR alpha and beta repertoires from monozygotic twins, unrelated adults of various ages and cord blood were deep-sequenced to test whether fetal clonotypes persist. Replicate twin experiments were performed at different times using different library preparation protocols to rule out contamination.

Results the study describes overall, beyond this receptor: Excess twin sharing in beta out-of-frame sequences was weaker because fewer shared sequences lowered the signal-to-noise ratio. Zero-insertion analyses could be partly confounded by invariant T cells such as MAIT and iNKT, though diverse VJ usage argued against such confounding for most clonotypes. In monozygotic twins, recombination models systematically underestimated out-of-frame TCR alpha sharing, but the models matched the sharing seen between unrelated individuals. Compared with coincidental sharing between unrelated individuals, out-of-frame TCR alpha sequences shared between twins had an excess of sequences with low generation probability. Abundant cord blood beta clonotypes had fewer insertions, young adult naive repertoires showed a similar but weaker trend, and memory repertoires showed no such trend. Conclusions relied on cross-sectional statistical analysis, since the same donors could not be followed over many years.

Its CDR3 holds 13 amino acids, cysteine through valine. The sequence is cut down to CDR3 DNA, 39 bases in frame from base 1. After removal of 4 bases from V and 2 bases from J, the junction retains 1 base not matched to a gene. Reading the germline V gene (reference sequence) gives CDR1 SEHNR and CDR2 FQNEAQ. This clonotype was counted only a few times. What antigen it recognizes has not been identified. Base qualities are not recorded, but no much larger clone differs from it by a single base. Library prep was done by 5' RACE. The reads were generated on an Illumina HiSeq 2000. A universal primer binding site was introduced by template switching, and a unique molecular identifier was present in the final cDNA, enabling accurate counting of TCR cDNA molecules. Specific primers in the conserved constant-segment region were used to synthesize first-strand cDNA for TCR alpha and beta chains. Each cDNA library was double barcoded, with a SMART-Mk sample barcode plus Illumina barcodes, to control for contamination. TruSeq adapter sequences and Illumina sample barcodes were added in two successive PCR steps. TCR alpha and beta cDNA libraries were sequenced on the Illumina HiSeq platform with custom primers. Per the authors' processing: MiGEC processed the raw reads to extract unique molecular identifiers, while MiXCR was used to determine the CDR3 positions. Recombination models were inferred per individual with the repgenHMM and IGoR tools using an EM algorithm. The analysis of shared clonotypes was done with the tcR package in R, with sharing normalized by the product of cloneset sizes. To study raw recombination without the effects of thymic and clonal selection, out-of-frame nonproductive sequences were analyzed. Through fastp at Q25 and MiXCR, TCRdb rebuilt clones from the public reads, retaining in-frame beta chains. A single entry per CDR3 protein holds the most common genes and DNA from its merged rows. TCRdb's processing, not the authors' own work, is the source of the V and J calls. Present in this sample are 250,000 or so distinct CDR3 sequences, around 6.6% of which were seen just once. The ten largest clones capture roughly 3.6% of the sample.

Every donor in the study was a healthy Caucasian. Three pairs of female monozygotic twins, all aged roughly 18 to 30 years, made up the twin cohort. Miltenyi CD45RO+ enrichment and human naive T-cell isolation kits were used to isolate memory (CD45RO+) and naive T cells from PBMC. These data were also filed under a second study, of yellow fever vaccine responses in identical twins. The other study reports the following: According to the authors, the vaccine-induced T cell response in identical twins seemed to be partly convergent and partly specific to each individual. Focusing on identical twins, the study followed the T cell clones that responded to the vaccine, and did so with precision.

The sequence came from a woman under 30 in good health. What was sequenced was memory (CD45RO+) T cells sorted from blood. The label giving this sample's cell subset or site can be read as: CD45RO+ enriched T cells. The chain uses TRBV7-9 and TRBJ2-7; 8 central nucleotides agree with TRBD1. The nucleotides read TGTGCCAGCAGCTCGACAGGGGCCTACGAGCAGTACGTC. This codes for CASSSTGAYEQYV.